These 29 T cell receptor beta chains were all obtained from the same sample, sequenced in a study of neurological immune-mediated disorders. From the 5' RACE reads, TCRdb called clonotypes with MiXCR, one entry per CDR3 protein. Of 25,000 to 35,000 distinct CDR3 sequences detected, approximately 15% appear once; the ten largest clones hold roughly 27%. Sequenced: PBMCs. The source is a man between 65 and 85 years old in good health.

Turning to this clonotype: This may arise from a read error, as a much more abundant clone is one base away. The chain has TRBV6-5 and TRBJ2-7; possibly TRBD1 for D (5 bases). The germline V gene has CDR1 MNHEY and CDR2 SVGAGI. The CDR3 has 14 residues. V was trimmed by 2 bases and J by 7 bases, leaving 15 bases between them. The CDR3 coding sequence is TGTGCCAGCAGTTACACGTGGACAATCGGGGAGCAGTACTTC. This gives the protein CASSYTWTIGEQYF.

This clonotype was detected many times. This chain joins TRBV7-9 and TRBJ2-7; 8 bases line up with TRBD1. The CDR3 runs 14 residues. V lost 1 base, J lost 3 bases, and 2 bases stayed unmatched. CDR1 and CDR2 (germline): SEHNR, FQNEAQ (reference sequence). The chain's CDR3 is CASSLGTGSYEQYF. The CDR3, as DNA: TGTGCCAGCAGCTTAGGGACAGGGAGCTACGAGCAGTACTTC.

This chain uses TRBV5-8 with TRBJ2-3, with 8 bases fitting TRBD2. V was pared by 0 bases and J by 1 base, with 4 bases of the junction left unmatched. CDR3 length equals 16 residues. Germline CDR1 SGHTS, CDR2 YDEGEE. In DNA, the CDR3 is TGTGCCAGCAGCTTGGAAGGTAGCGGGGGCACAGATACGCAGTATTTT. Residues: CASSLEGSGGTDTQYF.

This clonotype was counted many times. The V gene is TRBV5-6, the J gene TRBJ2-1; no firm D call. The germline V gene encodes CDR1 SGHDT and CDR2 YYEEEE. V was trimmed by 6 bases and J by 0 bases, leaving 13 bases between them. The CDR3 consists of 15 residues. CDR3 DNA: TGTGCCAGCACCTTTGACATAAGCTCCTACAATGAGCAGTTCTTC. Its translation: CASTFDISSYNEQFF.

Of note for this clonotype: One end of the junction is discordant with germline, which a read error may explain. The V call is TRBV12-3 or TRBV12-4, the J call TRBJ2-7; 11 bases line up with TRBD2. The CDR3 covers 17 residues. This CDR3 is CASSSTEPTSGTYELYF. The CDR3 nucleotides are TGTGCCAGCAGTTCCACCGAACCGACTAGCGGGACTTACGAGCTGTACTTC.

This clonotype was counted many times. The gene calls are TRBV5-1 and TRBJ2-7; D ambiguous. V was cut by 0 bases and J by 3 bases, with 4 bases left in between. Germline V CDR1 and CDR2: SGHRS, YFSETQ. CDR3 length: 12 residues. This chain's CDR3 is CASSLVGYEQYF. CDR3 nucleotides: TGCGCCAGCAGCTTGGTAGGCTACGAGCAGTACTTC.

This clonotype was observed many times. The chain has TRBV6-5 and TRBJ2-2; D tentatively fits TRBD1 or TRBD2 (5 bases each). Trimming removed 5 bases from V and 4 bases from J, with 14 bases in between. The CDR3 is 15 residues long. CDR1 and CDR2 from the germline V gene are MNHEY and SVGAGI. The CDR3 DNA is TGTGCCAGCAGTCCTAGGACGGGGCCCACCGGGGAGCTGTTTTTT. It encodes CASSPRTGPTGELFF.

This clonotype was observed at least ten times. CDR3 protein: CASRTGTGGGYTF. The CDR3 coding sequence is TGTGCCAGCAGGACCGGGACAGGGGGTGGCTACACCTTC. The J gene is TRBJ1-2, the V gene TRBV28, with 11 bases aligning to TRBD1. This CDR3 is 13 amino acids long. CDR1 and CDR2 (germline): MDHEN, SYDVKM. V shed 6 bases and J 7 bases; nucleotides not matched to a gene: 4.

This clonotype was seen repeatedly, ten times or more. This sequence joins TRBV14 and TRBJ1-1; perhaps TRBD1 as D (5 bases). Per germline, CDR1 SGHDN and CDR2 FVKESK. Between the trimmed V and J ends, which lost 4 bases and 0 bases, there was a span of 18 bases. The CDR3 covers 17 residues. CDR3 sequence (DNA): TGTGCCAGCAGCCTTCTCCTCGCGGGGGATATGAACACTGAAGCTTTCTTT. It encodes CASSLLLAGDMNTEAFF.

This clonotype was seen many times. The rearrangement links TRBV4-3 to TRBJ2-1; D may be TRBD2 (7 bases). Germline CDR1 reads LGHNA; CDR2 reads YSLEER. With 1 base removed from V and 4 bases from J, the gap between germline ends came to 11 bases. There are 15 residues in the CDR3. CDR3 nucleotide sequence: TGCGCCAGCAGCCAAGTCCGGGGGGCTTACAATGAGCAGTTCTTC. It is translated as CASSQVRGAYNEQFF.

This chain uses TRBV28 with TRBJ1-1; TRBD1 agrees at 8 bases. Germline loops: CDR1 MDHEN, CDR2 SYDVKM. This CDR3 has 13 amino acids. J lost 1 base, V lost 10 bases, and 5 bases had no gene match. DNA for the CDR3: TGTGCCACCGGAGACAGGGGGAACACTGAAGCTTTCTTT. Its translation is CATGDRGNTEAFF.

This clonotype has at least ten counts. The rearrangement joins TRBV6-5 to TRBJ1-6; D may be TRBD1 (5 bases). The V end lost 2 bases, the J end lost 10 bases, and 15 bases lay between the germline ends. This CDR3 is built from 15 residues. Per the germline V gene, CDR1 is MNHEY and CDR2 is SVGAGI. This CDR3 is CASSYQPGGGSPLHF. CDR3 nucleotides: TGTGCCAGCAGTTACCAGCCGGGGGGAGGCTCACCCCTCCACTTT.

This clonotype was recorded many times. This chain connects TRBV30 to TRBJ1-5, with D uncertain. With 5 bases removed from V and 3 bases from J, the gap between germline ends came to 17 bases. In germline, CDR1 is GTSNPN, CDR2 SVGIG (reference sequence). There are 15 residues in the CDR3. Here the CDR3 reads CAWADRGRTNQPQHF. The CDR3 DNA reads TGTGCCTGGGCAGACCGCGGACGGACCAATCAGCCCCAGCATTTT.

This clonotype was observed many times. This chain joins TRBV5-5 and TRBJ2-2; TRBD2 aligns across 13 bases. The CDR3 loop spans 17 amino acids. Germline assignment: CDR1 SGHKS and CDR2 YYEKEE (reference sequence). With 5 bases clipped from V and 4 bases from J, the junction kept 8 bases outside the gene matches. DNA of the CDR3: TGTGCCAGCAGTCTGACTAGCGGGGGGTATCTCACCGGGGAGCTGTTTTTT. It translates to CASSLTSGGYLTGELFF.

This clonotype appeared many times. This chain connects TRBV7-2 to TRBJ2-4; D is unresolved. Germline assignment: CDR1 SGHTA and CDR2 FQGNSA. V was clipped by 1 base and J by 9 bases, with 13 bases between them. CDR3 length: 14 residues. The CDR3 is CASSLEGQKGIQYF. The CDR3 region has the DNA TGTGCCAGCAGCTTAGAAGGGCAAAAGGGCATTCAGTACTTC.

This clonotype was detected ten times or more. The chain employs TRBV2 and TRBJ2-7; 7 bases are shared with TRBD1. Germline V gene sequence: CDR1 SNHLY, CDR2 FYNNEI. V trimming: 1 base; J trimming: 3 bases; junction bases outside the gene matches: 9. The CDR3 is made up of 16 amino acids. CDR3 in DNA: TGTGCCAGCAGTGAAGGATATGACAGGGAAGACTACGAGCAGTACTTC. Translated, it gives CASSEGYDREDYEQYF. The full variable domain, completed using reference TRBV2 and TRBJ2-7, is EPEVTQTPSHQVTQMGQEVILRCVPISNHLYFYWYRQILGQKVEFLVSFYNNEISEKSEIFDDQFSVERPDGSNFTLKIRSTKLEDSAMYFCASSEGYDREDYEQYFGPGTRLTVT.

This clonotype was observed many times. The chain joins TRBV11-2 to TRBJ2-1; D uncertain. Germline CDR1 is SGHAT and CDR2 is FQNNGV. This CDR3 spans 14 amino acids. Trimming pared 5 bases from V and 4 bases from J, leaving 12 bases between. The CDR3 bases are TGTGCCAGCAGCCGGACGGTGGGGTACAATGAGCAGTTCTTC. This translates into CASSRTVGYNEQFF.

This clonotype was observed many times. J is TRBJ2-3 and V is TRBV15; perhaps TRBD1 as D (6 bases). V lost 0 bases to trimming and J lost 1 base, with 23 bases between them. This CDR3 has 20 amino acids. CDR1 is LNHNV and CDR2 is YYDKDF in the germline V gene (reference sequence). The CDR3 sequence is CATSRDSQGVVAYGTDTQYF. DNA of the CDR3: TGTGCCACCAGCAGAGACTCACAGGGAGTCGTCGCCTACGGCACAGATACGCAGTATTTT.

The table lists this clonotype with many counts. This chain joins TRBV5-4 and TRBJ1-1; D gene uncertain. This CDR3 has 14 amino acids. Per the germline V gene, CDR1 is SGHNT and CDR2 is YYREEE (reference sequence). V was trimmed by 0 bases and J by 3 bases, leaving 9 bases between them. The CDR3 spells CASSLGRGDTEAFF. As DNA, the CDR3 is TGTGCCAGCAGCTTGGGACGCGGGGACACTGAAGCTTTCTTT.

Ten or more counts support this clonotype. V and J are TRBV28 and TRBJ2-7; 8 bases align to TRBD2. The CDR3 runs to 13 residues. Germline V lookup: CDR1 MDHEN, CDR2 SYDVKM. V trimming: 6 bases; J trimming: 3 bases; junction bases outside the gene matches: 4. CDR3 sequence: CASSKLAVYEQYF. The CDR3 DNA reads TGTGCCAGCAGCAAACTAGCGGTCTACGAGCAGTACTTC.

This clonotype was counted ten times or more. The CDR3 loop reads CASSPAVSYNEQFF. The CDR3 nucleotides read TGTGCCAGCAGTCCGGCGGTGTCCTACAATGAGCAGTTCTTC. This chain connects TRBV9 to TRBJ2-1; D is undetermined. Germline-derived CDR1 and CDR2 are SGDLS and YYNGEE. Between the trimmed V and J ends, which lost 5 bases and 1 base, there was a span of 10 bases. The CDR3 totals 14 residues. Full variable domain (rest looked up from reference TRBV9 and TRBJ2-1): DSGVTQTPKHLITATGQRVTLRCSPRSGDLSVYWYQQSLDQGLQFLIQYYNGEERAKGNILERFSAQQFPDLHSELNLSSLELGDSALYFCASSPAVSYNEQFFGPGTRLTVL.

Many counts were recorded for this clonotype. The V call is TRBV20-1, the J call TRBJ1-3; D is undetermined. V was pared by 6 bases and J by 2 bases, with 17 bases between. CDR1 is DFQATT and CDR2 is SNEGSKA in the germline V gene (reference sequence). The CDR3 length is 15 residues. Written as DNA, the CDR3 is TGCAGTGCCGCCATCATCCAAGGGCCTGGAAACACCATATATTTT. Its translation: CSAAIIQGPGNTIYF.

This clonotype was observed many times. This sequence joins TRBV7-2 and TRBJ2-7; 8 positions match TRBD1. With 2 bases clipped from V and 6 bases from J, the junction kept 6 bases outside the gene matches. The germline gives CDR1 SGHTA, CDR2 FQGNSA. The CDR3 is 14 residues long. The DNA for the CDR3 is TGTGCCAGCAGCTTACAGGGGGCTCTTGGCGAGCAGTACTTC. Translating gives CASSLQGALGEQYF.

The sample holds a few counts of this clonotype. In DNA form, the CDR3 reads TGCAGTGCTAGTTCCGGACAGGGCTTTAACTATGGCTACACCTTC. It encodes CSASSGQGFNYGYTF. V usage is TRBV20-1 and J usage is TRBJ1-2, with TRBD1 matching over 8 bases. V gave up 3 bases and J gave up 1 base; unmatched junction bases: 7. The CDR3 contains 15 residues. Germline CDR1 is DFQATT and CDR2 is SNEGSKA (reference sequence).

This clonotype was seen ten or more times. The V call is TRBV29-1, the J call TRBJ2-5, with a possible D match to TRBD2 (5 bases). Germline V gene data show CDR1 as SQVTM and CDR2 as ANQGSEA. Trimming stripped 0 bases from V and 2 bases from J, with 10 bases between. This CDR3 is built from 14 residues. This CDR3 reads CSVEDLARQETQYF. Written as DNA, the CDR3 is TGCAGCGTTGAAGACCTAGCACGTCAAGAGACCCAGTACTTC.

This clonotype occurred many times. The genes are TRBV18 and TRBJ2-1; D uncertain. CDR3 length: 13 residues. Germline assignment: CDR1 KGHSH and CDR2 LQKENI. The V end was cut by 3 bases, the J end by 8 bases, with 11 bases between. The CDR3 reads CASSPLQSDEQFF. DNA for the CDR3: TGTGCCAGCTCACCCCTACAGAGCGATGAGCAGTTCTTC.

This clonotype was picked up many times. V gene TRBV7-3 combines with J gene TRBJ2-3; 7 positions agree with TRBD1. Germline values: CDR1 SGHTA, CDR2 FQGTGA. J was trimmed by 5 bases and V by 6 bases; bases with no gene match: 5. CDR3 length equals 13 residues. The CDR3 DNA reads TGTGCCAGCAGTGACAGGGTGGTAGATACGCAGTATTTT. Amino acid sequence: CASSDRVVDTQYF.

This clonotype was seen at least ten times. The chain couples TRBV5-5 to TRBJ2-3, with D perhaps matching TRBD1 (6 bases). With 4 bases removed from V and 4 bases from J, the gap between germline ends came to 16 bases. The CDR3 is 15 amino acids. Germline CDR1 and CDR2: SGHKS and YYEKEE (reference sequence). The CDR3 spells CASSPNLQGADTQYF. CDR3 nucleotide sequence: TGTGCCAGCAGCCCGAATTTACAGGGCGCAGATACGCAGTATTTT.

This clonotype showed up many times. This chain connects TRBV14 to TRBJ1-4; the D gene is possibly TRBD1 (6 bases). CDR3 length: 18 amino acids. Trimming cost V 4 bases and J 0 bases, with 18 bases left between them. Per the germline V gene, CDR1 is SGHDN and CDR2 is FVKESK. As DNA, the CDR3 is TGTGCCAGCAGCCGCCCGGGGGGCGCAGACTCAACTAATGAAAAACTGTTTTTT. Translating it yields CASSRPGGADSTNEKLFF.